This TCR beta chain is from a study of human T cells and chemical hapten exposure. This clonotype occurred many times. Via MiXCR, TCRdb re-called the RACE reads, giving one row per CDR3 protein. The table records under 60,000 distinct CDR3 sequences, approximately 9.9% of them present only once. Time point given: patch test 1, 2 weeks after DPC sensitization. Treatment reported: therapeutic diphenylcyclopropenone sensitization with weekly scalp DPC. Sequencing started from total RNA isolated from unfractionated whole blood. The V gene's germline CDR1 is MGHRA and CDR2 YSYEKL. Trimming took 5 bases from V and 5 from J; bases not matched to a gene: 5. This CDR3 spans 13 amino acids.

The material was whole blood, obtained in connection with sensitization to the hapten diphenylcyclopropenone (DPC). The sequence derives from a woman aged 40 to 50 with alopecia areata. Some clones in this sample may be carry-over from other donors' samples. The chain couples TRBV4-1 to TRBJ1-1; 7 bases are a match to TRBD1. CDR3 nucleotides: TGCGCCAGCAGCATAAACAGGGGTACTGAAGCTTTCTTT. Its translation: CASSINRGTEAFF.